This note documents a single T cell receptor (beta chain) sequence. Antigen unknown. V lost 5 bases and J lost 11, with 21 bases in between. There are 14 residues in the CDR3. Germline V gene data show CDR1 as SEHNR and CDR2 as FQNEAQ (reference sequence). Assay used: immunoSEQ multiplex PCR; TCRdb lists only in-frame clones, some missing. In the table there are some 80,000 clones, roughly 88% of which are singletons. The data originate from a study of OX40 agonist ivuxolimab in advanced cancers. Study as a whole: Patients assigned to dose escalation were diagnosed with hepatocellular carcinoma, melanoma, renal cell or head and neck cancer. Study results and limitations: Normalized expansion of T-cell clones was also low for some nonresponders.

The chain combines TRBV7-9 with TRBJ2-5; D unclear. Sample: CD4+ or CD8+ T cells sorted from blood, taken in a trial of the OX40 agonist ivuxolimab. This receptor was taken from an adult with an advanced solid tumor such as melanoma, head and neck, liver or kidney cancer. The CDR3 sequence: CASSPVGRSQEQYF. The CDR3 DNA follows: TGTGCCAGCAGCCCCGTAGGGCGGAGTCAAGAGCAGTACTTC.